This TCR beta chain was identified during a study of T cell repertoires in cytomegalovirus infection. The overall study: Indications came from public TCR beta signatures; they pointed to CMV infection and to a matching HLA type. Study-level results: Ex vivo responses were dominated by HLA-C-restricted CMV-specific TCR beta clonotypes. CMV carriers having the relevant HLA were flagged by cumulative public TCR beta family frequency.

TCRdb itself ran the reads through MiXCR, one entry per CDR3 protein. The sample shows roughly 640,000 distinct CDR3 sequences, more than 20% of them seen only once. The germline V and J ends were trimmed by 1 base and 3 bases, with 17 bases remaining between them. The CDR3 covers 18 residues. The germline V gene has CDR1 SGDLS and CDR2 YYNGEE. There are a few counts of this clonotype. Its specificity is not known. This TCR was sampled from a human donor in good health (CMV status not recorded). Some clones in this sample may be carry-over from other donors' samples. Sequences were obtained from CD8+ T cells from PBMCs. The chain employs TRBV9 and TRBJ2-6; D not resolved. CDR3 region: CASSVSLVREYGANVLTF. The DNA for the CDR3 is TGTGCCAGCAGCGTATCGTTGGTTAGGGAATATGGGGCCAACGTCCTGACTTTC.